This T cell receptor (beta chain) was observed in a study of blood T cell repertoires in COVID-19. Background on the study: Samples came from the United States, Italy and Spain, spanning acute and convalescent COVID-19. Sources were T cells, B-cell-depleted T cells, or PBMCs; the material itself was cDNA or gDNA.

Seattle-derived patients entered the study during active infection and were followed longitudinally. This CDR3 comprises 13 residues. V dropped 4 bases and J dropped 5 bases, with 9 bases sitting between them. Per the germline V gene, CDR1 is MNHEY and CDR2 is SVGEGT. Under the authors' procedure: Amplified reference gene primers provided the basis for estimating nucleated cell counts. The protocol was immunoSEQ multiplex PCR, while the TCRdb copy is restricted to in-frame clones and leaves out a portion. That table gives V, J and clone size, and the DNA gave D and trimming. Altogether some 220,000 clones are present, almost 85% being singletons, with the ten largest covering more than 2%.

Sequencing used peripheral blood. This clonotype originated in a woman in her 70s with COVID-19, enrolled during active disease. The chain combines TRBV6-2 or TRBV6-3 with TRBJ2-1; no firm D call. The chain's CDR3 is CASSSDGDNEQFF. In DNA form, the CDR3 reads TGTGCCAGCAGTTCCGACGGAGACAATGAGCAGTTCTTC.